Listed here are 2 T cell receptor beta chains from one sample, sequenced in a study of cytomegalovirus exposure and HLA in healthy donors. PCR primers comprised 60 Vbeta and 13 Jbeta primers. Assay: immunoSEQ multiplex PCR; the TCRdb copy retains only in-frame clones and omits some. Found here are roughly 120,000 clones, around 86% of them singletons; the top ten hold 2% to 2.5%. The sequenced sample consisted of PBMCs. Receptors were obtained from a woman aged 40 to 49 in good health and CMV-seronegative.

CDR3 coding DNA: TGTGCCAGCTCACCGGATCTAGCGGCGAACACCGGGGAGCTGTTTTTT. Protein sequence: CASSPDLAANTGELFF. The chain employs TRBV18 and TRBJ2-2; 7 positions match TRBD2. The CDR3 runs to 16 residues. V lost 3 bases and J lost 0; bases outside the gene matches: 4. CDR1 is KGHSH and CDR2 is LQKENI in the germline V gene.

This rearrangement joins TRBV19 to TRBJ2-7; D perhaps matches TRBD2 (6 bases). V was clipped by 2 bases and J by 3 bases, with 23 bases between them. The CDR3 length is 18 residues. From germline, CDR1 is LNHDA and CDR2 SQIVND (reference sequence). CDR3 DNA: TGTGCCAGTAGTATAAAGACGGACGGCGGGACGCCGCACTACGAGCAGTACTTC. Amino acid sequence: CASSIKTDGGTPHYEQYF. Full variable domain (missing parts from reference TRBV19 and TRBJ2-7): DGGITQSPKYLFRKEGQNVTLSCEQNLNHDAMYWYRQDPGQGLRLIYYSQIVNDFQKGDIAEGYSVSREKKESFPLTVTSAQKNPTAFYLCASSIKTDGGTPHYEQYFGPGTRLTVT.